Below, 14 T cell receptor beta chains from the same sample are listed, as sequenced in a study of blood T cell repertoires in COVID-19. Data came from immunoSEQ multiplex PCR; TCRdb stores just in-frame clones and leaves some out. The data contain about 370,000 clones, more than 70% of them singletons. The specimen was peripheral blood. The source of these receptors is a woman aged 30 to 39 with COVID-19, enrolled during active disease.

The chain is built from TRBV28 and TRBJ2-1, with D possibly TRBD2 on 6 matching bases. This CDR3 is built from 14 residues. V lost 6 bases and J 9 bases, leaving 18 bases between the germline ends. Germline-derived CDR1 and CDR2 are MDHEN and SYDVKM. The CDR3: CASSLSGLLVEQFF. The DNA for the CDR3 is TGTGCCAGCAGCCTCAGTGGACTACTCGTTGAGCAGTTCTTC.

The chain joins TRBV20-1 to TRBJ2-4; possible D gene TRBD1, 6 bases. V gave up 3 bases and J gave up 7 bases, with 13 bases separating them. CDR1 DFQATT and CDR2 SNEGSKA come from the germline V gene (reference sequence). This CDR3 has 13 residues. The CDR3 here is CSASETGANIQYF. DNA for the CDR3: TGCAGTGCTAGTGAGACAGGCGCCAACATTCAGTACTTC.

V gene TRBV6-1 combines with J gene TRBJ2-7, with 9 bases fitting TRBD2. Trimming cost V 0 bases and J 4 bases; bases outside gene matches: 10. Germline V gene data show CDR1 as MNHNS and CDR2 as SASEGT. This CDR3 contains 17 residues. CDR3 nucleotides: TGTGCCAGCAGTGAAGCGCCTCGCGGGAGGGCCGTTTACGAGCAGTACGTC. Protein sequence: CASSEAPRGRAVYEQYV.

CDR3 protein: CASSQTSGGYNEQFF. CDR3 DNA: TGTGCCAGCAGTCAAACTAGCGGGGGTTACAATGAGCAGTTCTTC. The chain has TRBV2 and TRBJ2-1; 11 bases match TRBD2. J was trimmed by 4 bases and V by 5 bases; bases with no gene match: 4. From germline, CDR1 is SNHLY and CDR2 FYNNEI. The CDR3 is 15 residues long.

The V gene is TRBV4-3, the J gene TRBJ2-5, with TRBD2 identical over 15 bases. The J segment lost 5 bases and the V segment lost 1 base, leaving 2 bases of the junction unmatched. Germline V gene data show CDR1 as LGHNA and CDR2 as YSLEER. This CDR3 comprises 16 residues. The CDR3 nucleotides read TGCGCCAGCAGCCAAGGAGGACTAGCGGGAGGGGAGACCCAGTACTTC. Amino acids: CASSQGGLAGGETQYF.

The rearrangement links TRBV6-4 to TRBJ1-1; D is uncertain. CDR3 size: 13 residues. In germline, CDR1 is MRHNA, CDR2 SNTAGT. Deletions cut 4 bases from V and 0 bases from J, with 6 bases between. CDR3 residues: CASSVFMNTEAFF. For the CDR3, the DNA is TGTGCCAGCAGTGTTTTCATGAACACTGAAGCTTTCTTT.

The chain carries TRBV19 and TRBJ2-2; possible D gene TRBD1, 5 bases. CDR1 LNHDA and CDR2 SQIVND come from the germline V gene (reference sequence). The CDR3 is 12 residues long. V was shortened by 6 bases and J by 7 bases, with 9 bases between the two germline ends. The CDR3 nucleotides read TGTGCCAGTAGCCCCACAGGCGGGGAGCTGTTTTTT. This sequence encodes CASSPTGGELFF. Complete variable domain (other parts from reference TRBV19 and TRBJ2-2): DGGITQSPKYLFRKEGQNVTLSCEQNLNHDAMYWYRQDPGQGLRLIYYSQIVNDFQKGDIAEGYSVSREKKESFPLTVTSAQKNPTAFYLCASSPTGGELFFGEGSRLTVL.

The chain combines TRBV13 with TRBJ1-4; D perhaps matches TRBD1 (6 bases). V lost 4 bases to trimming and J lost 7 bases, with 13 bases between them. The CDR3 loop spans 14 amino acids. Germline lookup yields CDR1 PRHDT and CDR2 FYEKMQ (reference sequence). CDR3 DNA sequence: TGTGCCAGCAGCTACACAGGGATAAGTGAAAAACTGTTTTTT. Its translation is CASSYTGISEKLFF.

The chain is built from TRBV5-1 and TRBJ1-4; 8 nucleotides match TRBD1. V lost 4 bases, J lost 7 bases, and 9 bases stayed unmatched. This CDR3 is built from 15 residues. Per the germline V gene, CDR1 is SGHRS and CDR2 is YFSETQ. The CDR3 DNA follows: TGCGCCAGCAGCCTGTTGGCAGGGGGCGGTGAAAAACTGTTTTTT. Its translation is CASSLLAGGGEKLFF.

The rearrangement links TRBV5-5 to TRBJ1-2; 8 bases align to TRBD1. The V segment lost 0 bases and the J segment 8 bases; nucleotides outside the gene matches: 3. Germline V CDR1 and CDR2: SGHKS, YYEKEE (reference sequence). The CDR3 is 13 amino acids. The DNA of the CDR3 is TGTGCCAGCAGCTTGGCCGGGGACAGGGGCTACACCTTC. The encoded protein is CASSLAGDRGYTF. Combining the CDR3 with reference TRBV5-5 and TRBJ1-2 gives the whole variable domain DAGVTQSPTHLIKTRGQQVTLRCSPISGHKSVSWYQQVLGQGPQFIFQYYEKEERGRGNFPDRFSARQFPNYSSELNVNALLLGDSALYLCASSLAGDRGYTFGSGTRLTVV.

This clone was recorded only once. The rearrangement joins TRBV11-2 to TRBJ2-5, with 7 nucleotides matching TRBD1. J gave up 0 bases and V 4 bases, and 11 bases lay outside the gene matches. The CDR3 totals 17 residues. Germline V gene data show CDR1 as SGHAT and CDR2 as FQNNGV. The CDR3 sequence is CASSSGGTGVYQETQYF. CDR3 bases: TGTGCCAGCAGCTCTGGAGGAACAGGGGTCTACCAAGAGACCCAGTACTTC.

The rearrangement uses TRBV7-2 and TRBJ2-5; 10 bases are a match to TRBD1. This CDR3 comprises 16 residues. After removal of 4 bases from V and 4 bases from J, the junction contained 9 bases not matched to a gene. From germline, CDR1 is SGHTA and CDR2 FQGNSA. This chain's CDR3 is CASSSRPTGGSETQYF. CDR3 nucleotide sequence: TGTGCCAGCAGCTCCAGACCGACAGGGGGCTCAGAGACCCAGTACTTC.

This rearrangement joins TRBV9 to TRBJ2-7; 14 bases agree with TRBD2. CDR1 is SGDLS and CDR2 is YYNGEE in the germline V gene. V shed 4 bases and J 2 bases; nucleotides not matched to a gene: 5. The CDR3 is 16 amino acids. The CDR3 protein is CASSLGTSGSPYEQYV. Written as DNA, the CDR3 is TGTGCCAGCAGCCTGGGGACTAGCGGGAGCCCCTACGAGCAGTACGTC.

This clone was seen only once. The chain combines TRBV28 with TRBJ2-1, with a possible D match to TRBD2 (6 bases). CDR1 and CDR2 (germline): MDHEN, SYDVKM. The CDR3 consists of 13 residues. V gave up 5 bases and J gave up 13 bases, with 18 bases separating them. CDR3 in DNA: TGTGCCAGCAGTACTGGAGGGCGGTCTCTCCAGTTCTTC. Translation: CASSTGGRSLQFF.